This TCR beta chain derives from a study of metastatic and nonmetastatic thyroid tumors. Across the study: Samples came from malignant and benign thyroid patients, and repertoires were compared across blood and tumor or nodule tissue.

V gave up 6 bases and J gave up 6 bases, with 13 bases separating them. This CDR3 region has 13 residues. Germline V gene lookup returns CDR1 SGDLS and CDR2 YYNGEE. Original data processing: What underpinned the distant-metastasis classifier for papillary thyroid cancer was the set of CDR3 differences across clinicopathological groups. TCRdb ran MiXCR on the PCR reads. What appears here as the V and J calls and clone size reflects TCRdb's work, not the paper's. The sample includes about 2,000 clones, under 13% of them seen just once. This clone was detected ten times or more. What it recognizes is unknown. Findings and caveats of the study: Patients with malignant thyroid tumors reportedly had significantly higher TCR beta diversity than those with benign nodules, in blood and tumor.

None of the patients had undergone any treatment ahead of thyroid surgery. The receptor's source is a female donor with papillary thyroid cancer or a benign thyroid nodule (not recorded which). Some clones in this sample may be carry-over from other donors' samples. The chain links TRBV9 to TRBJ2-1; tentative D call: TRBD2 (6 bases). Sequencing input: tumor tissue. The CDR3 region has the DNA TGTGCCAGCACACCGTCGGGGGTCAATGAGCAGTTCTTC. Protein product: CASTPSGVNEQFF.